This T cell receptor (beta chain) was captured in a study of cytomegalovirus exposure and HLA in healthy donors. PCR amplification relied on 60 Vbeta primers (plus 13 Jbeta primers). Libraries were prepared by immunoSEQ multiplex PCR; TCRdb keeps only in-frame clonotypes and omits some of them. This table holds around 150,000 clones, 65% to 70% found once. The CDR3 length is 15 residues. V lost 2 bases to trimming and J lost 7 bases, with 15 bases between them. The germline V gene encodes CDR1 KGHSH and CDR2 LQKENI. Input material: PBMCs. The receptor was derived from a man aged 25-45 years in good health and CMV-seropositive. The chain employs TRBV18 and TRBJ1-3; D uncertain. Here the CDR3 DNA reads TGTGCCAGCTCACCAGGGTGGGCCAGTGAGAACACCATATATTTT. Translation: CASSPGWASENTIYF.